This T cell receptor beta chain is from a study of T cells after yellow fever vaccination (dated by TCRdb to between 2018 and 2020). Broadly, across the study: The SMART-Seq v4 Ultra Low Input RNA kit was used to prepare libraries from fractions with low cell numbers. To follow T-cell clones before and after primary and booster YFV17D yellow fever vaccination, bulk TCR alpha and beta repertoires were sequenced over time. Two healthy male donors, one aged 18 to 30 and one aged 30 to 40 years, were included in the cohort. Bulk PBMC replicates and cell subsets were isolated from blood drawn at multiple timepoints before and after both primary and secondary immunization. Overall study outcomes, separate from this receptor: Only a couple of donors were included in the study, so the extent to which the findings can be generalized is limited. Most clones expanded after primary vaccination (almost 98% of CD4 and 88% of CD8) were re-detected after the booster, suggesting that broad memory maintenance occurred. Computational filtering was required because FACS-sorted repertoires could contain abundant contaminating clonotypes from the bulk population. A small share of clonotypes was detected in both CD4 and CD8 compartments, with the overlap likely arising from convergent recombination. The secondary T-cell response was found to be weaker but faster than the primary response, with a peak reached on day 5 rather than on day 15.

For sequencing, an Illumina NovaSeq 6000 was employed. Synthesis of TCR cDNA relied on 5'RACE template switching, a step that introduced a universal primer site along with unique molecular identifiers. cDNA synthesis was primed from both the TCR alpha and TCR beta constant segments. Two PCR steps were used to amplify libraries, with sample barcodes and sequencing adapters being added in the second step. Sequencing of libraries was performed on Illumina HiSeq 2500 (2x100 bp) or NovaSeq (2x150 bp). From the authors' description of their analysis: MIGEC handled demultiplexing of reads and collapsing into UMI consensus sequences, while MiXCR performed V(D)J alignment. Clonotypes responding to the vaccine were identified with edgeR on replicate PBMC samples, with the criteria of FDR below 0.01 and a log2 fold change above 5 up to day 15. CD4 or CD8 identity was assigned to each bulk clonotype according to whether the clonotype was present at higher abundance in the sequenced CD4 repertoire or the sequenced CD8 repertoire. TCRdb trimmed public reads at Q25 via fastp, called clones via MiXCR and kept in-frame beta chains. Rows are combined by CDR3 protein, so each entry shows the most common genes and DNA. TCRdb's processing, not the study's, gives the V and J calls here. The sample records hundreds of thousands of distinct CDR3 sequences, approximately 19% of which are singletons. In total, the top ten clones hold 15% to 20% of the sample.

With regard to this clonotype: Its antigen is currently not known. Base qualities are not at hand, and no much larger clone is one base apart.

V lost 4 bases and J lost 12 bases; the stretch between them is 19 bases long. Inclusive of the bounding cysteine and phenylalanine, the CDR3 is 14 residues long. The DNA shown is the 42-base CDR3, in frame from base 1. The CDR1 and CDR2 encoded by the germline V gene are SGHDT and YYEEEE. The treatment or condition label, read with the paper, signifies: live attenuated yellow fever vaccine strain. At every blood-draw timepoint, two biological replicates of bulk PBMCs were collected. A standard Ficoll-Paque protocol was used to isolate PBMCs from peripheral blood. TriZol was used to extract RNA from bulk PBMCs, CD4 and CD8 fractions, and dextramer-positive and dextramer-negative fractions.

The TCR was taken from a man between 18 and 29 years old who received the YFV17D yellow fever vaccine. Recombination connected TRBV5-6 to TRBJ1-4; the D gene is possibly TRBD1, with 6 bases matching. The starting material was PBMCs, obtained before the yellow fever booster vaccination. The CDR3 in this case is CASSPDGGGRQLFF. The nucleotide sequence is given as TGTGCCAGCAGCCCGGATGGGGGGGGCAGGCAACTGTTTTTT.